This entry lists 11 T cell receptor beta chains sequenced from one sample in a study of blood T cell repertoires in COVID-19. Libraries were prepared by immunoSEQ multiplex PCR; TCRdb keeps only in-frame clonotypes and omits some of them. Of around 250,000 clones listed, approximately 87% are singletons. The sequenced sample consisted of peripheral blood. These receptors were taken from a man in his fifties or sixties with acute or convalescent COVID-19.

The chain recombines TRBV28 with TRBJ2-7; a weak D match, TRBD1 (7 bases). The V gene's germline CDR1 is MDHEN and CDR2 SYDVKM. V was pared by 4 bases and J by 3 bases, with 19 bases between. CDR3 length equals 16 residues. DNA of the CDR3: TGTGCCAGCAGTTGGGGAGGACAGGCCTTGGGCTACGAGCAGTACTTC. Amino acid sequence: CASSWGGQALGYEQYF.

The chain recombines TRBV4-1 with TRBJ2-7, with D uncertain. The CDR3 loop spans 15 amino acids. CDR1 and CDR2 (germline): MGHRA, YSYEKL. V gave up 1 base and J gave up 1 base, with 11 bases separating them. The CDR3 DNA is TGCGCCAGCAGCCAAGGGTTTGCAGGATCCTACGAGCAGTACTTC. Amino acid sequence: CASSQGFAGSYEQYF.

The chain uses TRBV6-5 and TRBJ2-1; 11 positions agree with TRBD2. CDR1 is MNHEY and CDR2 is SVGAGI in the germline V gene. V shed 7 bases, J shed 7 bases, and the junction held 6 bases outside the gene matches. The CDR3 is 14 amino acids. The CDR3 reads CASKSVAGGNEQFF. DNA for the CDR3: TGTGCCAGCAAATCGGTAGCGGGAGGGAATGAGCAGTTCTTC.

CDR3 DNA: TGTGCCAGCACCACAGGGGGCGGGGGCTACAATGAGCAGTTCTTC. Its translation: CASTTGGGGYNEQFF. The chain uses TRBV9 and TRBJ2-1; 9 nucleotides align to TRBD1. Germline CDR1 is SGDLS and CDR2 is YYNGEE. V shed 6 bases, J shed 3 bases, and the junction held 7 bases outside the gene matches. The CDR3 extends over 15 amino acids.

The rearrangement uses TRBV28 and TRBJ1-3; the match to TRBD1 covers 9 bases. This CDR3 has 14 residues. The germline V gene encodes CDR1 MDHEN and CDR2 SYDVKM. V shed 6 bases, J shed 6 bases, and the junction held 6 bases outside the gene matches. The CDR3 loop is CASRPQGAENTIYF. DNA of the CDR3: TGTGCCAGCAGACCACAGGGGGCGGAAAACACCATATATTTT.

The chain recombines TRBV7-2 with TRBJ2-7, with 12 bases matching TRBD2. V was pared by 1 base and J by 6 bases, with 7 bases of the junction left unmatched. Germline CDR1 SGHTA, CDR2 FQGNSA. This CDR3 contains 16 residues. This CDR3 reads CASSLGLAGVRSEQYF. CDR3 nucleotides: TGTGCCAGCAGCTTAGGACTAGCGGGAGTTCGGTCCGAGCAGTACTTC.

The chain combines TRBV12-3 or TRBV12-4 with TRBJ2-3; possibly TRBD1 for D (5 bases). V was cut by 4 bases and J by 8 bases, with 13 bases left in between. The CDR3 has 13 residues. The CDR3 is CASSSTVQATQYF. Here the CDR3 DNA reads TGTGCCAGCAGTTCGACAGTACAAGCTACGCAGTATTTT.

This chain joins TRBV19 and TRBJ2-3; 11 bases fit TRBD2. The germline CDR1 and CDR2 sequences are LNHDA and SQIVND (reference sequence). V was pared by 2 bases and J by 2 bases, with 3 bases of the junction left unmatched. This CDR3 is 16 amino acids long. CDR3 in DNA: TGTGCCAGTAGTATAATTAGCGGGAGGGCCACAGATACGCAGTATTTT. This codes for CASSIISGRATDTQYF.

The V and J genes are TRBV27 and TRBJ1-5, with 7 bases aligning to TRBD1. The germline V gene has CDR1 MNHEY and CDR2 SMNVEV (reference sequence). The CDR3 contains 15 residues. Trimming took 5 bases from V and 4 from J; bases not matched to a gene: 8. The CDR3 bases are TGTGCCAGCAGTCCGCTGACAGGGATTAATCAGCCCCAGCATTTT. This encodes CASSPLTGINQPQHF.

This clone is a singleton in its sample. V and J are TRBV6-2 or TRBV6-3 and TRBJ1-6; D is unresolved. Germline lookup yields CDR1 MNHEY and CDR2 SVGEGT. The CDR3 is 14 amino acids. Trimming took off 4 bases at V and 7 bases at J, with 11 bases between the two ends. The DNA of the CDR3 is TGTGCCAGCAGTTCCGGACTGGAGAATTCACCCCTCCACTTT. The encoded protein is CASSSGLENSPLHF.

For the CDR3, the DNA is TGCGCCAGCAGCCAAGATGGAGGCCCCACCGGGGAGCTGTTTTTT. Protein product: CASSQDGGPTGELFF. This chain links TRBV4-3 with TRBJ2-2, with D possibly matching TRBD2 (5 bases). The CDR3 sequence is 15 residues long. Trimming took off 0 bases at V and 4 bases at J, with 9 bases between the two ends. Germline V gene sequence: CDR1 LGHNA, CDR2 YSLEER.